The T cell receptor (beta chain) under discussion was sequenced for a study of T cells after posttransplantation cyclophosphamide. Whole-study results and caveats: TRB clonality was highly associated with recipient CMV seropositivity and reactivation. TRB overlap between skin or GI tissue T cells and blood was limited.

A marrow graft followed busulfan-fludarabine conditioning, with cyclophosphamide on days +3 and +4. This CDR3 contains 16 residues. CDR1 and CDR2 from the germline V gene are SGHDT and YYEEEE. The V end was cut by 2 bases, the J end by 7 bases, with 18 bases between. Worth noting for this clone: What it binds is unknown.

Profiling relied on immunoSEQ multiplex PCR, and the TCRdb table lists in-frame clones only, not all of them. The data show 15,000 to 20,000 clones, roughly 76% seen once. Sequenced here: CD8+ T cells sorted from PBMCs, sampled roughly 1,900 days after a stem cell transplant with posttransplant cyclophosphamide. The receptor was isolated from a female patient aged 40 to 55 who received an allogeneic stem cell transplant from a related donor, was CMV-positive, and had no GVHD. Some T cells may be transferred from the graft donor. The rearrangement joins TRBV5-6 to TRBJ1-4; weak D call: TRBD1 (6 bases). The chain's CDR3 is CASSLGAQGMSEKLFF. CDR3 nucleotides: TGTGCCAGCAGCTTAGGGGCACAGGGAATGAGTGAAAAACTGTTTTTT. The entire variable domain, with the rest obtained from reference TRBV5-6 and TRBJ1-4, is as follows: DAGVTQSPTHLIKTRGQQVTLRCSPKSGHDTVSWYQQALGQGPQFIFQYYEEEERQRGNFPDRFSGHQFPNYSSELNVNALLLGDSALYLCASSLGAQGMSEKLFFGSGTQLSVL.